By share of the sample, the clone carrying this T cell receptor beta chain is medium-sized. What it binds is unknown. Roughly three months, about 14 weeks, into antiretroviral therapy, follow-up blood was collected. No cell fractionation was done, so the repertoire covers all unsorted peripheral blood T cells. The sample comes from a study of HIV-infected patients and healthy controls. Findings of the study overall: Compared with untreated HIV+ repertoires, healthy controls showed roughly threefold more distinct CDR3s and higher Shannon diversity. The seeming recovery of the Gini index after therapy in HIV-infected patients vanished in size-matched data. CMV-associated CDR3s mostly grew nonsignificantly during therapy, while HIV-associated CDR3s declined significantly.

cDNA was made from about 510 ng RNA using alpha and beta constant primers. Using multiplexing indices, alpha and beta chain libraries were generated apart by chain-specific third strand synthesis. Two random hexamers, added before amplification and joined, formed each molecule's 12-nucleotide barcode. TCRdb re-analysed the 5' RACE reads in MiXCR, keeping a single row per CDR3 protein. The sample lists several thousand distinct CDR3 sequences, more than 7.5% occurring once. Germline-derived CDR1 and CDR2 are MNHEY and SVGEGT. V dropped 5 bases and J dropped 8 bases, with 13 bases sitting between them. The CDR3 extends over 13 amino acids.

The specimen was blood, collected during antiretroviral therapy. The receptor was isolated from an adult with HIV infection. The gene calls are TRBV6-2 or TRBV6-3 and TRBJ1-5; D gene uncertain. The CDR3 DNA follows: TGTGCCAGCAGTCGATTTAACCAAGAGCCCCAGCATTTT. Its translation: CASSRFNQEPQHF.